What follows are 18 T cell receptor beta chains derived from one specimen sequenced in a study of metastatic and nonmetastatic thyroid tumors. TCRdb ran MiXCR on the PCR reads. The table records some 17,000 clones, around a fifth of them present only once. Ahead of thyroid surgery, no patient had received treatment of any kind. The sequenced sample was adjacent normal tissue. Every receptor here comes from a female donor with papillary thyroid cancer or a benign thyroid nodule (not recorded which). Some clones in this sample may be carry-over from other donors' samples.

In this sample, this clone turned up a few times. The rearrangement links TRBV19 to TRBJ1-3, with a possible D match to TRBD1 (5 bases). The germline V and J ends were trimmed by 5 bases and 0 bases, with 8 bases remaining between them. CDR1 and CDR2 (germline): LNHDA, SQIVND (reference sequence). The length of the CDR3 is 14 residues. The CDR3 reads CASSPGSSGNTIYF. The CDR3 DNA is TGTGCCAGTAGTCCAGGGAGCTCTGGAAACACCATATATTTT.

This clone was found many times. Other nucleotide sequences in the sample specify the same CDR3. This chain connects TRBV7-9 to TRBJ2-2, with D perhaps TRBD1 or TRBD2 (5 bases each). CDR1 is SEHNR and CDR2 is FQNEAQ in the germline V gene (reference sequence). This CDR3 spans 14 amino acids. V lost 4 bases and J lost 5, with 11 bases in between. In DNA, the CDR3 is TGTGCCAGCAGCTCGGGACCCCAGACCGGGGAGCTGTTTTTT. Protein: CASSSGPQTGELFF.

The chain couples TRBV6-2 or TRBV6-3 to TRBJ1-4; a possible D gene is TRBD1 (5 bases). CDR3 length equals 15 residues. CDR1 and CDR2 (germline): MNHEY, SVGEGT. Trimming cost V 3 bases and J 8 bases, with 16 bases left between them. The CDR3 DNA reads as TGTGCCAGCAGTTATACTGGGACGCGTGGCGAAAAACTGTTTTTT. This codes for CASSYTGTRGEKLFF.

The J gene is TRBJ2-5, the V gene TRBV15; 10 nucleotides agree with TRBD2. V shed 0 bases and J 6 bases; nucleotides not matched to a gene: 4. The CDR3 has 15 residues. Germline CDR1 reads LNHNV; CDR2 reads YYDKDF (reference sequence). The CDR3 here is CATSRDQAGGQTQYF. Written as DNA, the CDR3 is TGTGCCACCAGCAGAGATCAAGCGGGGGGGCAGACCCAGTACTTC.

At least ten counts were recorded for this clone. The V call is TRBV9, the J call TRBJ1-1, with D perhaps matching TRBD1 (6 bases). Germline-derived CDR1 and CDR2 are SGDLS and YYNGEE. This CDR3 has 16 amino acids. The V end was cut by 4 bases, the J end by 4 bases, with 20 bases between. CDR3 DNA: TGTGCCAGCAGCCCACAATCAGGGGTGGAGGGCACTGAAGCTTTCTTT. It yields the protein CASSPQSGVEGTEAFF.

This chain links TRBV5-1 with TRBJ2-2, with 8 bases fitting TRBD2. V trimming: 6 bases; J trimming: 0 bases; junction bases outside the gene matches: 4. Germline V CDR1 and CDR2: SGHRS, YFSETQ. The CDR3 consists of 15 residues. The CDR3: CASIGGGPNTGELFF. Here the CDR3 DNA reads TGCGCCAGCATAGGCGGGGGGCCGAACACCGGGGAGCTGTTTTTT.

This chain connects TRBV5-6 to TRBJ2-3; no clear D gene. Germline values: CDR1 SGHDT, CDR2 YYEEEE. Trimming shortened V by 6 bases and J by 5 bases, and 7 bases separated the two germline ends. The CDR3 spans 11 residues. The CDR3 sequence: CASIRRDTQYF. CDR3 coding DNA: TGTGCCAGCATAAGGCGAGATACGCAGTATTTT.

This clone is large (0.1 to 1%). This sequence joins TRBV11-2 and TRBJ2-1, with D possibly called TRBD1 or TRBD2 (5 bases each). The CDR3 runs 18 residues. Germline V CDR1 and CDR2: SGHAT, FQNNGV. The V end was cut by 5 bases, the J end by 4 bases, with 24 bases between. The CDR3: CASSEGPRLGRIYNEQFF. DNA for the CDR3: TGTGCCAGCAGCGAAGGCCCCAGGTTGGGACGAATTTACAATGAGCAGTTCTTC.

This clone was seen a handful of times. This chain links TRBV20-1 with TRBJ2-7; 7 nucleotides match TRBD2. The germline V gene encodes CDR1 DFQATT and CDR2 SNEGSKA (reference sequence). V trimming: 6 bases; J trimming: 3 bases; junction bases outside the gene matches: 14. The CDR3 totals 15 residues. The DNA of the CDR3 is TGCAGTGCCCCCCGTACAACGGGGGGTTACTACGAGCAGTACTTC. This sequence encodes CSAPRTTGGYYEQYF.

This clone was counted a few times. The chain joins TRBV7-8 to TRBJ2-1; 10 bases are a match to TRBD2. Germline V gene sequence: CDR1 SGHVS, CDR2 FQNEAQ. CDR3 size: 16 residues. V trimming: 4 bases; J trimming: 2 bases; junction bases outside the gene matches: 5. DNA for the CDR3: TGTGCCAGCAGCTGGACCAGCGGGAGGGCCTACAATGAGCAGTTCTTC. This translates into CASSWTSGRAYNEQFF.

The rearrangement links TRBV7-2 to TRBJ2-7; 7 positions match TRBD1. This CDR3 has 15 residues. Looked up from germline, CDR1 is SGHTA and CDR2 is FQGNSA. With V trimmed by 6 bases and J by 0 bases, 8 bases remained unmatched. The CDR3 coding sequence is TGTGCCAGCAGTCAAGACAGGGCCAGCTCCTACGAGCAGTACTTC. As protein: CASSQDRASSYEQYF.

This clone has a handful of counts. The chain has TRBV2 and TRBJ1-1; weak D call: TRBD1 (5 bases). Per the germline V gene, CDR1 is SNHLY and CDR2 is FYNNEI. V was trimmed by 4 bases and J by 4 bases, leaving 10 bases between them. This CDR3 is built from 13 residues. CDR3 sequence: CASSAQGSTEAFF. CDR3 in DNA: TGTGCCAGCAGTGCCCAGGGAAGCACTGAAGCTTTCTTT. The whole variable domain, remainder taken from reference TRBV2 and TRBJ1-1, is EPEVTQTPSHQVTQMGQEVILRCVPISNHLYFYWYRQILGQKVEFLVSFYNNEISEKSEIFDDQFSVERPDGSNFTLKIRSTKLEDSAMYFCASSAQGSTEAFFGQGTRLTVV.

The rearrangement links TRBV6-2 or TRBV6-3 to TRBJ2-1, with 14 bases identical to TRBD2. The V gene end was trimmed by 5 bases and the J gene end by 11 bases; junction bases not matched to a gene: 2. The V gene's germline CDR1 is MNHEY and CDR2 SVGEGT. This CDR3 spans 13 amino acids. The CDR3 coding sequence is TGTGCCAGCAGTGGGACTAGCGGGAGCAAGCAGTTCTTC. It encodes CASSGTSGSKQFF.

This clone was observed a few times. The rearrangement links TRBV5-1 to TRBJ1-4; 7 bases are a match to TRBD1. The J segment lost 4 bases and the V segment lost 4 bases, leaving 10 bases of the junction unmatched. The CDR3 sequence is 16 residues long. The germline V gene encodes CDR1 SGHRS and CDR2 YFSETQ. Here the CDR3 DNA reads TGCGCCAGCAGCATACCTACGGGACAGCTTAATGAAAAACTGTTTTTT. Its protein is CASSIPTGQLNEKLFF.

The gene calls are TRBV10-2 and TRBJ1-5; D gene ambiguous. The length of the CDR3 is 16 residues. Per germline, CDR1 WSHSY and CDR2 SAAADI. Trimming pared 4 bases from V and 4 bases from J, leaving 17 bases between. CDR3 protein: CASSVTSPVGNQPQHF. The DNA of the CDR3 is TGCGCCAGCAGTGTTACGTCACCCGTCGGAAATCAGCCCCAGCATTTT.

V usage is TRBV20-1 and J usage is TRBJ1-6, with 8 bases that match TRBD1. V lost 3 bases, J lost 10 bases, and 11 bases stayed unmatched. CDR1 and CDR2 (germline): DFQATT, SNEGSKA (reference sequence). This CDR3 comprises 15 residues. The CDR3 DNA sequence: TGCAGTGCTAGGCACCCCCAGGGGGCCAAATCACCCCTCCACTTT. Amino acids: CSARHPQGAKSPLHF.

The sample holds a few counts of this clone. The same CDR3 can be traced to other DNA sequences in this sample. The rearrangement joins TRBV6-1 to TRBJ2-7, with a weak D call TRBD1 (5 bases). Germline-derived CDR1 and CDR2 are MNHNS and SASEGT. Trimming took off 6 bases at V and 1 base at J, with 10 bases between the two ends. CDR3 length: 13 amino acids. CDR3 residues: CASRRTKSYEQYF. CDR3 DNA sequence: TGTGCCAGCAGAAGGACAAAGTCCTACGAGCAGTACTTC.

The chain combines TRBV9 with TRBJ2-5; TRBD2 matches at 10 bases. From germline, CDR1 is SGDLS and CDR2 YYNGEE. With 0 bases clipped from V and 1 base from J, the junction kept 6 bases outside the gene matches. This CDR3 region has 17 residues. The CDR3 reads CASSVGAGGPGQETQYF. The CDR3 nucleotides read TGTGCCAGCAGCGTAGGAGCGGGAGGGCCCGGCCAAGAGACCCAGTACTTC. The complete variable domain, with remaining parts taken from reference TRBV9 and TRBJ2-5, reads DSGVTQTPKHLITATGQRVTLRCSPRSGDLSVYWYQQSLDQGLQFLIQYYNGEERAKGNILERFSAQQFPDLHSELNLSSLELGDSALYFCASSVGAGGPGQETQYFGPGTRLLVL.